The 21 T cell receptor beta chains given below trace back to one sample, sequenced in a study of CD8 T cells in Susac syndrome. RNA amounts of about 0.45 to 1 ug underwent reverse transcription with random hexamers. From the immunoSEQ multiplex PCR reads, TCRdb called clonotypes with MiXCR, one entry per CDR3 protein. The sample carries 150,000 to 200,000 distinct CDR3 sequences, about 91% recorded once. Input material: CD4+ T cells from PBMCs. The receptors were sampled from a human donor with Susac syndrome.

The CDR3 DNA sequence: TGCAGTGCTAGGGGTGAGGGCCCCAATCAGCCCCAGCATTTT. Its protein is CSARGEGPNQPQHF. This rearrangement joins TRBV20-1 to TRBJ1-5; no clear D gene. Germline lookup yields CDR1 DFQATT and CDR2 SNEGSKA (reference sequence). Trimming took off 3 bases at V and 3 bases at J, with 12 bases between the two ends. The CDR3 has 14 residues.

The chain links TRBV10-3 to TRBJ1-2, with D possibly TRBD1 on 5 matching bases. Germline lookup yields CDR1 ENHRY and CDR2 SYGVKD. Between the trimmed V and J ends, which lost 8 bases and 6 bases, there was a span of 22 bases. The CDR3 sequence is 15 residues long. DNA for the CDR3: TGTGCCATCGGAGAAAACAAAGGCAGGGATCATGGCTACACCTTC. Its protein is CAIGENKGRDHGYTF.

The V and J genes are TRBV7-2 and TRBJ2-5; tentative D call: TRBD2 (5 bases). Germline V CDR1 and CDR2: SGHTA, FQGNSA. The CDR3 is made up of 14 amino acids. Trimming removed 3 bases at V and 2 bases at J, with 10 bases between. CDR3 residues: CASSFQAVQETQYF. CDR3 nucleotide sequence: TGTGCCAGCAGCTTTCAAGCGGTTCAAGAGACCCAGTACTTC.

The J gene is TRBJ2-7, the V gene TRBV7-3; no reliable D call. Looked up from germline, CDR1 is SGHTA and CDR2 is FQGTGA. V was pared by 7 bases and J by 2 bases, with 21 bases between. The CDR3 runs 16 residues. The chain's CDR3 is CASKVGSIVLTYEQYF. The CDR3 coding sequence is TGTGCCAGCAAAGTAGGGTCCATAGTCCTTACCTACGAGCAGTACTTC.

The chain uses TRBV30 and TRBJ2-7; D is perhaps TRBD1 (5 bases). This CDR3 region has 17 residues. Per germline, CDR1 GTSNPN and CDR2 SVGIG (reference sequence). The V and J ends lost 2 bases and 2 bases respectively, with 22 bases between them. CDR3 sequence reads: CAWSPTIRSGIPYEQYF. CDR3 in DNA: TGTGCCTGGAGTCCAACAATACGATCAGGGATCCCCTACGAGCAGTACTTC.

The chain uses TRBV11-2 and TRBJ1-4; no definite D call. The V gene lost 6 bases and the J gene lost 8 bases, with 22 bases spanning the gap. This CDR3 has 16 residues. CDR1 and CDR2 from the germline V gene are SGHAT and FQNNGV. The CDR3 reads CASRSPRSHPGEKLFF. CDR3 nucleotide sequence: TGTGCCAGCAGGTCCCCGCGCTCCCACCCGGGGGAAAAACTGTTTTTT.

This clonotype was detected a few times. The chain carries TRBV7-2 and TRBJ1-5; D is unresolved. The germline V gene has CDR1 SGHTA and CDR2 FQGNSA. The length of the CDR3 is 15 residues. The germline V and J ends were trimmed by 0 bases and 2 bases, with 8 bases remaining between them. CDR3: CASSLAGRGNQPQHF. CDR3 bases: TGTGCCAGCAGCTTAGCAGGGCGGGGCAATCAGCCCCAGCATTTT.

The genes are TRBV18 and TRBJ2-2; 9 bases line up with TRBD2. J gave up 3 bases and V 2 bases, and 7 bases lay outside the gene matches. In germline, CDR1 is KGHSH, CDR2 LQKENI. This CDR3 comprises 17 residues. The CDR3 coding sequence is TGTGCCAGCTCACCATCTCCAGCGGGGGGAGACACCGGGGAGCTGTTTTTT. As protein: CASSPSPAGGDTGELFF.

V is TRBV5-1 and J is TRBJ2-3, with D possibly being TRBD1 (5 bases). Trimming pared 0 bases from V and 1 base from J, leaving 15 bases between. Per germline, CDR1 SGHRS and CDR2 YFSETQ. This CDR3 has 17 residues. Written as DNA, the CDR3 is TGCGCCAGCAGCTTGGCCATAGGGGCCCTTGGCACAGATACGCAGTATTTT. Translated: CASSLAIGALGTDTQYF.

J is TRBJ1-1 and V is TRBV20-1; D unclear. The CDR3 length is 14 residues. The V gene lost 0 bases and the J gene lost 1 base, with 9 bases spanning the gap. The germline V gene has CDR1 DFQATT and CDR2 SNEGSKA (reference sequence). CDR3 in DNA: TGCAGTGCTAGAGATCCCAGAGAGAACACTGAAGCTTTCTTT. Translated: CSARDPRENTEAFF.

This chain uses TRBV20-1 with TRBJ1-2; TRBD1 matches at 9 bases. The CDR3 is made up of 14 amino acids. The V gene's germline CDR1 is DFQATT and CDR2 SNEGSKA (reference sequence). The ends lost 5 bases at V and 7 bases at J; junction bases unmatched: 11. Here the CDR3 DNA reads TGCAGTGCTTCCGGGACAGGGTGGAAGGGTGGCTACACCTTC. This sequence encodes CSASGTGWKGGYTF.

This rearrangement joins TRBV27 to TRBJ1-1; D gene uncertain. Looked up from germline, CDR1 is MNHEY and CDR2 is SMNVEV (reference sequence). V dropped 3 bases and J dropped 1 base, with 12 bases sitting between them. The CDR3 contains 15 residues. Here the CDR3 DNA reads TGTGCCAGCAGTTTTCTCGGTGAAAGGAACACTGAAGCTTTCTTT. Protein product: CASSFLGERNTEAFF.

V and J are TRBV27 and TRBJ2-7; 10 bases agree with TRBD1. Germline V gene sequence: CDR1 MNHEY, CDR2 SMNVEV (reference sequence). The length of the CDR3 is 17 residues. Trimming took 4 bases from V and 2 from J; bases not matched to a gene: 11. CDR3 nucleotides: TGTGCCAGCAGTTCCGGGACAGGGGAAAGGAGGACCTACGAGCAGTACTTC. Translated: CASSSGTGERRTYEQYF.

V and J are TRBV5-4 and TRBJ1-2; D not resolved. Trimming shortened V by 4 bases and J by 3 bases, and 16 bases separated the two germline ends. The CDR3 runs to 15 residues. The germline V gene encodes CDR1 SGHNT and CDR2 YYREEE (reference sequence). The CDR3 spells CASSPGGRRDYGYTF. The CDR3 DNA sequence: TGTGCCAGCAGCCCAGGAGGTCGGCGCGACTATGGCTACACCTTC.

The J gene is TRBJ2-3, the V gene TRBV20-1, with 8 nucleotides matching TRBD2. Germline V gene sequence: CDR1 DFQATT, CDR2 SNEGSKA (reference sequence). The ends lost 0 bases at V and 1 base at J; junction bases unmatched: 9. The CDR3 has 17 amino acids. The CDR3 spells CSARDGSGGSGTDTQYF. The CDR3 DNA sequence: TGCAGTGCTAGAGATGGGTCGGGAGGGAGTGGCACAGATACGCAGTATTTT.

This clonotype was counted between two and nine times. The CDR3 DNA reads TGTGCCAGCAGTCGTCTAGCGGGAGTCTACAATGAGCAGTTCTTC. This codes for CASSRLAGVYNEQFF. V gene TRBV28 combines with J gene TRBJ2-1, with 10 bases aligning to TRBD2. The junction had 4 bases not matched to a gene; V was cut back by 5 bases and J by 3 bases. The CDR3 consists of 15 residues. Germline CDR1 MDHEN, CDR2 SYDVKM.

The chain is built from TRBV2 and TRBJ2-1, with D possibly TRBD2 on 5 matching bases. Germline assignment: CDR1 SNHLY and CDR2 FYNNEI. The CDR3 has 17 amino acids. Trimming left V 5 bases short and J 2 bases short, with 19 bases between. In nucleotides, the CDR3 is TGTGCCAGCAGTTTGACGGGAAGGAAGGAACCCTACAATGAGCAGTTCTTC. The encoded protein is CASSLTGRKEPYNEQFF.

This chain connects TRBV4-1 to TRBJ1-4; D ambiguous. V was trimmed by 3 bases and J by 6 bases, leaving 8 bases between them. The germline V gene has CDR1 MGHRA and CDR2 YSYEKL. The CDR3 consists of 13 residues. The CDR3 here is CASSQGVYEKLFF. CDR3 sequence (DNA): TGCGCCAGCAGCCAGGGTGTTTATGAAAAACTGTTTTTT.

V gene TRBV29-1 combines with J gene TRBJ2-7; D remains unclear. V lost 6 bases, J lost 3 bases, and 9 bases lay in between. Germline V lookup: CDR1 SQVTM, CDR2 ANQGSEA. This CDR3 is built from 11 residues. Here the CDR3 reads CSVVWSYEQYF. The CDR3 region has the DNA TGCAGCGTCGTGTGGAGCTACGAGCAGTACTTC.

The chain uses TRBV20-1 and TRBJ2-1; 9 bases map to TRBD2. Trimming removed 2 bases from V and 7 bases from J; junction bases left unmatched: 9. CDR1 and CDR2 (germline): DFQATT, SNEGSKA (reference sequence). The CDR3 sequence is 15 residues long. CDR3 amino acids: CSARKGGRAINEQFF. CDR3 sequence (DNA): TGCAGTGCTAGAAAGGGCGGGAGGGCCATAAATGAGCAGTTCTTC.

This rearrangement joins TRBV2 to TRBJ2-7; 8 nucleotides line up with TRBD2. Trimming took 4 bases from V and 5 from J; bases not matched to a gene: 7. This CDR3 comprises 14 residues. In germline, CDR1 is SNHLY, CDR2 FYNNEI. The CDR3 DNA is TGTGCCAGCAGTGTGGGCCGGGGGGGCCACGAGCAGTACTTC. Translated, it gives CASSVGRGGHEQYF.